This TCR beta chain was sequenced for a study of OX40 agonist ivuxolimab in advanced cancers. In the study overall: Every patient in dose escalation had hepatocellular carcinoma, melanoma, renal cell or head and neck cancer. Age averaged 60 years (range 23 to 79), and 82.7% were male. Of the patients, three showed partial responses, one with hepatocellular carcinoma and two with cutaneous melanoma.

Broader study findings: Among the nonresponders, some also had low normalized T-cell clonal expansion.

Clones were sequenced by immunoSEQ multiplex PCR, and TCRdb holds only the in-frame ones, with some missing. Among tens of thousands of clones listed, around 82% were seen once. Germline CDR1 and CDR2: MGHDK and SYGVNS. The V and J ends lost 2 bases and 12 bases, in that order; junction bases with no gene match: 7. The CDR3 has 14 residues. This clone was seen a handful of times. What it binds is unknown. J is TRBJ1-6 and V is TRBV25-1, with 7 bases lining up with TRBD1. The clonotype originates from an adult with an advanced solid tumor such as melanoma, head and neck, liver or kidney cancer. This sample comprised CD4+ or CD8+ T cells sorted from blood, obtained in a trial of the OX40 agonist ivuxolimab. For the CDR3, the DNA is TGTGCCAGCAGTGAACAGGGGGGATTAGTACCCCTCCACTTT. Protein sequence: CASSEQGGLVPLHF.